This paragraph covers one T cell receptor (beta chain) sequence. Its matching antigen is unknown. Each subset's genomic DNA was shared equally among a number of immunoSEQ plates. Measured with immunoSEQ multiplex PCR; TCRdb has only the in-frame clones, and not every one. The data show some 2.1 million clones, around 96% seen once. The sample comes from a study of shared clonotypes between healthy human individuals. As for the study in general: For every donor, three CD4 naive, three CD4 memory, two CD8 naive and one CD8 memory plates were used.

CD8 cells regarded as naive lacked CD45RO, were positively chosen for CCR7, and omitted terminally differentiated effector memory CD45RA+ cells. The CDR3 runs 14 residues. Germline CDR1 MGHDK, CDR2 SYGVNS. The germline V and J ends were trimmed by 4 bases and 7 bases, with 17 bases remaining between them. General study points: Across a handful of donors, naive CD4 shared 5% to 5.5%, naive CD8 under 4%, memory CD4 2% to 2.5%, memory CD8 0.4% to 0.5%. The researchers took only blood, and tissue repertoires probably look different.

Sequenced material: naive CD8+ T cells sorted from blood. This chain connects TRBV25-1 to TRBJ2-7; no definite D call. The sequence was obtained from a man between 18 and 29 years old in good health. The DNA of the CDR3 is TGTGCCAGCAGTGGCCCCGTATTTCCGGCAGAGCAGTACTTC. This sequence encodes CASSGPVFPAEQYF.